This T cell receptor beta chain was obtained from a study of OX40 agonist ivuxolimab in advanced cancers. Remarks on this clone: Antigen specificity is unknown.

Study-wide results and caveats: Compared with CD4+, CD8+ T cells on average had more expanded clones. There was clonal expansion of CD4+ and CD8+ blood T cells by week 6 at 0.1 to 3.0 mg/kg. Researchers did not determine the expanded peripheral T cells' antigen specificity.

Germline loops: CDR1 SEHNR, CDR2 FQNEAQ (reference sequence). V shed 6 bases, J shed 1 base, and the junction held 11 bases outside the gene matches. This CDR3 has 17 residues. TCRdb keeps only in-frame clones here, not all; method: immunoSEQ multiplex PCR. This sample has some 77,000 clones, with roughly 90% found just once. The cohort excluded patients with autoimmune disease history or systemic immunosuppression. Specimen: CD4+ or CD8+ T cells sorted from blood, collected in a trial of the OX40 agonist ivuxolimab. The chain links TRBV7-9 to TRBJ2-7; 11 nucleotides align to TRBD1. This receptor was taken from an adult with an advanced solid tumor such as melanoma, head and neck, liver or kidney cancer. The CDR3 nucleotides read TGTGCCAGCAGTTATCCGTCGGGACAGGGGGTTTCCTACGAGCAGTACTTC. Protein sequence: CASSYPSGQGVSYEQYF.